The 5 T cell receptor beta chains presented below share a single source sample, sequenced in a study of identical twins. MiXCR was run by TCRdb on the 5' RACE reads, yielding one entry per CDR3 protein. The sample records around 230,000 distinct CDR3 sequences, approximately 9% being singletons. The sequenced sample was memory (CD45RO+) T cells sorted from blood. All receptors come from a young woman in good health.

The gene calls are TRBV10-2 and TRBJ1-5; 8 bases line up with TRBD1. With V trimmed by 7 bases and J by 0 bases, 2 bases remained unmatched. The CDR3 totals 14 residues. Germline CDR1 WSHSY, CDR2 SAAADI. The CDR3 DNA sequence: TGCGCCAGCATGGGGACAGGTAGCAATCAGCCCCAGCATTTT. Translation: CASMGTGSNQPQHF.

The chain is built from TRBV20-1 and TRBJ1-1; 7 bases are shared with TRBD1. This CDR3 comprises 14 residues. Germline loops: CDR1 DFQATT, CDR2 SNEGSKA (reference sequence). The J segment lost 6 bases and the V segment lost 1 base, leaving 8 bases of the junction unmatched. CDR3 nucleotides: TGCAGTGCTAGAGGGACAGGTTCGGACGCTGAAGCTTTCTTT. As protein: CSARGTGSDAEAFF.

The table lists this clonotype with many counts. V is TRBV5-1 and J is TRBJ2-1; 9 positions agree with TRBD2. V shed 4 bases, J shed 3 bases, and the junction held 11 bases outside the gene matches. Germline CDR1 is SGHRS and CDR2 is YFSETQ. The CDR3 extends over 17 amino acids. The CDR3 DNA follows: TGCGCCAGCAGCGAGTCTAGCGGGGCCGCAGGCTACAATGAGCAGTTCTTC. Protein: CASSESSGAAGYNEQFF.

This clonotype has more than one count but fewer than ten. This sequence joins TRBV5-6 and TRBJ1-2; no clear D gene. This CDR3 spans 16 amino acids. Germline V CDR1 and CDR2: SGHDT, YYEEEE. The germline V and J ends were trimmed by 0 bases and 1 base, with 13 bases remaining between them. The CDR3 reads CASSLAFGESNYGYTF. The CDR3 nucleotides read TGTGCCAGCAGCTTGGCCTTCGGGGAAAGTAACTATGGCTACACCTTC.

V is TRBV2 and J is TRBJ2-1; 9 bases match TRBD1. CDR3 size: 15 residues. V trimming: 7 bases; J trimming: 6 bases; junction bases outside the gene matches: 10. The germline CDR1 and CDR2 sequences are SNHLY and FYNNEI. This CDR3 reads CASKRSSGQGNEQFF. The CDR3 nucleotides read TGTGCCAGCAAGCGGTCGTCGGGACAGGGCAATGAGCAGTTCTTC. Full variable domain (outside the CDR3, taken from reference TRBV2 and TRBJ2-1): EPEVTQTPSHQVTQMGQEVILRCVPISNHLYFYWYRQILGQKVEFLVSFYNNEISEKSEIFDDQFSVERPDGSNFTLKIRSTKLEDSAMYFCASKRSSGQGNEQFFGPGTRLTVL.